This T cell receptor beta chain was observed in a study of CD8+CD57+ T cells in acquired aplastic anemia. Study-level background: When averaged, DNA from sorted CD4+ and CD8+ cells came to approximately 3 ug. Whole-study results and caveats: There were approximately 27 CD8+ CDR3 sequences that occurred in both patients and controls.

For this clonotype: Its antigen is unidentified.

Genomic DNA served as template for TCR beta VDJ and CDR3 profiling. TCRdb analysed the reads with MiXCR anew, one entry per CDR3 protein. The table includes approximately 200,000 distinct CDR3 sequences, 50% to 55% detected once. This CDR3 region has 14 residues. The J segment lost 5 bases and the V segment lost 5 bases, leaving 5 bases of the junction unmatched. The germline V gene has CDR1 SQVTM and CDR2 ANQGSEA. The receptor's source is a human donor in good health, serving as a control. What was sequenced was sorted CD4+, CD8+, or CD8+CD57+ T cells (not recorded which) from PBMCs. V and J are TRBV29-1 and TRBJ1-4, with TRBD1 matching 10 bases. This CDR3 is CSVNGTGVNEKLFF. Here the CDR3 DNA reads TGCAGCGTTAATGGGACAGGGGTAAATGAAAAACTGTTTTTT. Filled out from reference TRBV29-1 and TRBJ1-4, the complete variable domain reads SAVISQKPSRDICQRGTSLTIQCQVDSQVTMMFWYRQQPGQSLTLIATANQGSEATYESGFVIDKFPISRPNLTFSTLTVSNMSPEDSSIYLCSVNGTGVNEKLFFGSGTQLSVL.